This T cell receptor beta chain originates from a study of blood T cells in healthy people across ages. Overall study: Template switching retrieved approximately one barcoded beta molecule for each two T cells. Study-level points and caveats: Leaving the PBMCs unsorted stopped any conclusive comparison of naive versus antigen-experienced cells.

For the second PCR, which ran for about 7 to 11 cycles, a sample-barcoded 5' primer and a J-beta primer mix were used. A single record per CDR3 protein comes from TCRdb applying MiXCR to the 5' RACE reads. The sample lists roughly 1,500,000 distinct CDR3 sequences; about 40% were seen once. A remark on this clonotype: Its specificity is not known.

CDR3 length: 13 residues. From germline, CDR1 is MDHEN and CDR2 SYDVKM. The sequence derives from a young woman in good health. The genes are TRBV28 and TRBJ2-1; TRBD2 matches at 10 bases. TRBJ2-7 matches the DNA end more closely, so the J call is doubtful. Source material: blood. Here the CDR3 DNA reads TGTGCCAGCAAACTAGCGGGGTACAATGAGCAGTACTTC. It encodes CASKLAGYNEQYF.